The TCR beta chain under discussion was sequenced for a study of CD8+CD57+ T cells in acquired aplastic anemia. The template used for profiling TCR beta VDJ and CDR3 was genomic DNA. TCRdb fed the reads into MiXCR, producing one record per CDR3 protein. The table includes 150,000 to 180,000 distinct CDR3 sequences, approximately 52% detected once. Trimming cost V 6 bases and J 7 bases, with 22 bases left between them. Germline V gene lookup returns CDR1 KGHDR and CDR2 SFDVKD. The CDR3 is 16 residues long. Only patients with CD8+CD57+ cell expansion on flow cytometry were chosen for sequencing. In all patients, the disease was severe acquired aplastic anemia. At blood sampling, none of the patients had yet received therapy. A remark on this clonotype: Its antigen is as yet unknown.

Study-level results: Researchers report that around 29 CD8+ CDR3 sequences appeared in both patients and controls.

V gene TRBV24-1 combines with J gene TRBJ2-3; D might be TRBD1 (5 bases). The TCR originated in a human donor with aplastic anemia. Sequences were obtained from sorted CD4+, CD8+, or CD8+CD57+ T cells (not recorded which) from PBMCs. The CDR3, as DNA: TGTGCCACCAGTAGTTCCGCGCCAGGTGGGGCCTATACGCAGTATTTT. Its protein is CATSSSAPGGAYTQYF.